This note documents a single T cell receptor (beta chain) sequence. It lacks a known antigen. These data are taken from a study of monozygotic twins with inflammatory bowel disease (dated by TCRdb to about 2019). About the full investigation: In total, roughly 28 monozygotic twin pairs made up the full study: 19 Danish pairs, all IBD-discordant, plus nine German pairs, of which four were IBD-concordant and five were IBD-discordant. Each individual had, on average, about 151 000 unique TCRalpha sequences and 181 000 unique TCRbeta sequences available for analysis. Within discordant pairs, disease-associated traits were sought mainly by comparing IBD patients with their genetically identical healthy co-twins. Broader findings and caveats from the paper: IBD patients had lower TCRbeta repertoire diversity, measured by the inverse Simpson index, than their healthy co-twins. Distinction between different T cell subtypes could not be achieved in the analysis. IBD patients shared fewer clonotypes with other individuals than healthy twins did, most markedly in patients showing signs of disease activity. Concordant and discordant twins showed no difference in repertoire similarity, possibly because of limited statistical power. The results gave no support for a single strong signal or clonotype linked to IBD. Because patients were on differing immunosuppressive treatments, the repertoires may have picked up extra background noise and inter-individual variability.

From a lookup of the germline V gene (reference sequence), CDR1 and CDR2 are DFQATT and SNEGSKA. The CDR3 runs 16 amino acids, cysteine and phenylalanine included. The coding DNA is unavailable. Library method: 5' RACE. Each TCR library was prepared from around 3,400 ng of total RNA. cDNA was synthesized with SMARTScribe reverse transcriptase in eight separate reactions per sample. During cDNA synthesis, template switching was used to introduce unique molecular identifiers that contained a 6-nucleotide sample barcode. Two nested PCRs of around 16 and 10 cycles amplified the TCRalpha and TCRbeta cDNA, and bead purification followed each PCR. Before amplification, the cDNA was treated with uracil DNA-glycosylase and purified using the QIAquick PCR purification kit. The second PCR added Illumina TruSeq-compatible adapters along with sample-specific barcodes. Library quality and concentration were checked on TapeStation and Qubit, and libraries were pooled at around 4.9 ng each. Sequencing of pooled libraries was carried out on an Illumina HiSeq2500 single-index Rapid Run using 2 x 100 bp reads and custom sequencing primers. Turning to the authors' computational methods: MiGEC version 1.2.6 was used for UMI-based consensus assembly to correct PCR and sequencing errors. MiXCR version 2.1.1 was used for V(D)J alignment, clonotype assembly and CDR3 extraction. Normalisation of gene usage, clonotype sharing and MAIT/NKT TCR abundance was achieved by analysing the top 1000, 10 000 and 20 000 clonotypes per sample. After downsampling to 27 000 UMIs, diversity was calculated as the inverse Simpson index using the vegan R package. Paired Mann-Whitney U tests on discordant twin pairs were used, with Benjamini-Hochberg multiple-testing correction. TCRdb reprocessed the reads and provides one entry for every CDR3 protein sequence; no DNA is given. TCRdb, rather than the study authors, made the V and J calls. The data table for this sample lists around 450,000 distinct CDR3 sequences. The top ten clones comprise approximately 2.4% of the sample.

A roughly 2.5 ml peripheral blood sample was drawn into PAXgene tubes per donor and stored at -80°C. Without T cell sorting, total RNA was isolated from whole blood using the PAXgene blood miRNA kit on an automated QIAcube. Peripheral blood from monozygotic twin pairs, either concordant or discordant for inflammatory bowel disease, underwent deep TCRalpha and TCRbeta repertoire profiling that used unique molecular barcoding. For every twin pair, smoking habits were documented, and each individual was categorised as a current, former or never smoker. This TCR was sampled from a human donor with ulcerative colitis or Crohn's disease, or a healthy co-twin of an affected twin (not recorded which). The chain is assembled from TRBV20-1 and TRBJ2-1; TCRdb returns TRBD1, unconfirmable since there is no DNA. The sample was blood. CDR3 loop: CSARSRERWTYNEQFF.